This T cell receptor (beta chain) was profiled in a study of shared clonotypes between healthy human individuals. TCRdb keeps only in-frame clones here, not all; method: immunoSEQ multiplex PCR. The table records approximately 2.5 million clones, 93% of them present only once. This CDR3 is 13 amino acids long. Trimming took off 6 bases at V and 4 bases at J, with 12 bases between the two ends. Germline V gene lookup returns CDR1 LNHNV and CDR2 YYDKDF (reference sequence). Researchers partitioned CD4+ cells into CD45RA+ naive and CD45RA-negative memory subsets. The clonotype was recovered from a young man in good health. Some clones in this sample may be carry-over from other donors' samples. V and J are TRBV15 and TRBJ2-5, with D possibly matching TRBD2 (7 bases). The sequenced sample consisted of naive CD4+ T cells from PBMCs. Subset meaning: CD45RA+ positively selected. The CDR3 sequence is CATRFGGRETQYF. CDR3 nucleotides: TGTGCCACCAGGTTCGGGGGGCGAGAGACCCAGTACTTC.